The 5 T cell receptor beta chains below were found in one sample sequenced in a study of blood T cell repertoires in COVID-19. TCRdb's copy holds only in-frame clones and misses some; the assay was immunoSEQ multiplex PCR. The sample has a few hundred thousand clones; 88% are singletons. Sample: peripheral blood. The receptors originated from a young woman with acute or convalescent COVID-19.

The chain employs TRBV6-6 and TRBJ1-1; 11 positions agree with TRBD1. The CDR3 contains 16 residues. Germline CDR1 is MNHNY and CDR2 is SVGAGI (reference sequence). J lost 1 base, V lost 6 bases, and 7 bases had no gene match. The CDR3 loop reads CASRPGQGATNTEAFF. For the CDR3, the DNA is TGTGCCAGCAGGCCCGGACAGGGGGCTACGAACACTGAAGCTTTCTTT.

V is TRBV4-3 and J is TRBJ1-2, with D perhaps TRBD1 (6 bases). V was clipped by 0 bases and J by 5 bases, with 10 bases between them. Germline V CDR1 and CDR2: LGHNA, YSLEER. The CDR3 loop spans 14 amino acids. Here the CDR3 reads CASSQDQGSYGYTF. CDR3 in DNA: TGCGCCAGCAGCCAAGATCAGGGGAGTTATGGCTACACCTTC.

The chain uses TRBV5-1 and TRBJ1-2; D is undetermined. The CDR3 has 14 amino acids. V lost 0 bases to trimming and J lost 0 bases, with 6 bases between them. CDR1 and CDR2 from the germline V gene are SGHRS and YFSETQ. CDR3 in amino acids: CASSLATANYGYTF. CDR3 nucleotide sequence: TGCGCCAGCAGCTTGGCTACAGCTAACTATGGCTACACCTTC. Drawing the rest from reference TRBV5-1 and TRBJ1-2, the complete variable domain is KAGVTQTPRYLIKTRGQQVTLSCSPISGHRSVSWYQQTPGQGLQFLFEYFSETQRNKGNFPGRFSGRQFSNSRSEMNVSTLELGDSALYLCASSLATANYGYTFGSGTRLTVV.

The chain links TRBV29-1 to TRBJ2-1; TRBD2 matches at 9 bases. Trimming removed 0 bases from V and 6 bases from J; junction bases left unmatched: 6. The CDR3 sequence is 15 residues long. The germline CDR1 and CDR2 sequences are SQVTM and ANQGSEA. The CDR3 coding sequence is TGCAGCGTTGAAGACGGACTAGCGATCCTCAATGAGCAGTTCTTC. Its protein product is CSVEDGLAILNEQFF.

This chain links TRBV5-4 with TRBJ2-5; D might be TRBD2 (6 bases). The length of the CDR3 is 14 residues. CDR1 and CDR2 from the germline V gene are SGHNT and YYREEE (reference sequence). V lost 5 bases to trimming and J lost 1 base, with 12 bases between them. CDR3 residues: CASSSGGTQETQYF. The CDR3 DNA sequence: TGTGCCAGCAGTTCCGGGGGTACCCAAGAGACCCAGTACTTC.